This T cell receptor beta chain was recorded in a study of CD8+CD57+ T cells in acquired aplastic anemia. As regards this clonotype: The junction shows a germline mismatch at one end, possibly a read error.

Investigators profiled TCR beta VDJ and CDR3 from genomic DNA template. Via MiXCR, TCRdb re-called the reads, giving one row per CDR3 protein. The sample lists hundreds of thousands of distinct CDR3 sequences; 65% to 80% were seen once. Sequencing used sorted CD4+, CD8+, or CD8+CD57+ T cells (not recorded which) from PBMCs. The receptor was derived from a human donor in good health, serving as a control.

The CDR3 DNA sequence: TGTGCCAGCAGCGTTTACGGACAGAGCACCGATACTCAGTATTTT. It translates to CASSVYGQSTDTQYF. The chain links TRBV7-9 to TRBJ2-3; D perhaps matches TRBD1 (6 bases). Per germline, CDR1 SEHNR and CDR2 FQNEAQ (reference sequence). This CDR3 contains 15 residues.